The T cell receptor (beta chain) described here comes from a study of blood T cell repertoires in COVID-19. Turning to the study itself: From T cells, B-cell-depleted T cells, or PBMCs came the material, which was cDNA or gDNA.

In assigning cohorts, the study relied on participant-reported clinical history. The V gene's germline CDR1 is LGHNA and CDR2 YSLEER. Unmatched junction bases numbered 4, after V lost 0 bases and J lost 1 base. This CDR3 region has 17 residues. Assay: immunoSEQ multiplex PCR; the TCRdb copy retains only in-frame clones and omits some. Here the sample spans about 180,000 clones, 85% to 90% being singletons. The rearrangement joins TRBV4-3 to TRBJ2-1, with 9 bases matching TRBD2. The sequence was collected from a woman in her thirties or forties with acute COVID-19. Sequencing input: PBMCs or T cells enriched from blood (not recorded which). As DNA, the CDR3 is TGCGCCAGCAGCCAAGATATAGCGGGAGCATCCTACAATGAGCAGTTCTTC. It codes for CASSQDIAGASYNEQFF.